The next 3 T cell receptor beta chains were all read from a single sample in a study of regulatory T cells in long-lasting Graves disease. Assembly of TCR beta libraries relied on iRepertoire HTBI primers together with Arm-PCR of CDR3 regions. TCRdb reprocessed the multiplex PCR reads via MiXCR and lists one record per CDR3 protein. The data show approximately 400,000 distinct CDR3 sequences, roughly a quarter seen once. Noted time point: persistent/refractory GD, antithyroid drugs over 5 years with positive TRAb. Researchers made the TCR library from RNA that was extracted from PBMCs. Sequenced here: peripheral blood mononuclear cells (PBMCs), sampled when the disease was refractory, from a patient treated with antithyroid drugs. The receptors derive from a female donor with Graves disease.

This clonotype showed up just a few times. DNA for the CDR3: TGCAGTGCTAGAAAGGTCTCGGGAGAGACCCAGTACTTC. Encoded protein: CSARKVSGETQYF. The gene calls are TRBV20-1 and TRBJ2-5; D ambiguous. V lost 2 bases, J lost 4 bases, and 11 bases lay in between. CDR3 length equals 13 residues. CDR1 is DFQATT and CDR2 is SNEGSKA in the germline V gene (reference sequence).

The chain carries TRBV5-5 and TRBJ1-2; no definite D call. Germline V gives CDR1 SGHKS, CDR2 YYEKEE (reference sequence). Deletions cut 0 bases from V and 6 bases from J, with 15 bases between. The CDR3 is made up of 15 amino acids. The CDR3 is CASSLVAGFTDGYTF. The CDR3 DNA sequence: TGTGCCAGCAGCTTGGTGGCAGGATTCACCGATGGCTACACCTTC.

The chain's CDR3 is CASSLRADQPQHF. CDR3 in DNA: TGTGCCAGCAGCTTAAGGGCGGATCAGCCCCAGCATTTT. The V call is TRBV7-9, the J call TRBJ1-5; D gene unclear. This CDR3 spans 13 amino acids. Germline V gene lookup returns CDR1 SEHNR and CDR2 FQNEAQ (reference sequence). Between the trimmed V and J ends, which lost 2 bases and 5 bases, there was a span of 7 bases.